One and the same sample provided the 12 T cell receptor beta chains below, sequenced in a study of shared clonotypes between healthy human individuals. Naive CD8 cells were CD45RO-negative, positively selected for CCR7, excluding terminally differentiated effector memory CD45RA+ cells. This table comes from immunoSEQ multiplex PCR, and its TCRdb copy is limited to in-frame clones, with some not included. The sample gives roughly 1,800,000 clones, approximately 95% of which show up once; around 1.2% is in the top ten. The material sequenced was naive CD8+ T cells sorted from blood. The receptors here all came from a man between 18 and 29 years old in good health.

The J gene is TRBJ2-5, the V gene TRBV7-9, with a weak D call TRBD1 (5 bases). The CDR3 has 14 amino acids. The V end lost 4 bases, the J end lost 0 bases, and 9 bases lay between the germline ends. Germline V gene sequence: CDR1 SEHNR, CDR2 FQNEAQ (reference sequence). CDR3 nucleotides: TGTGCCAGCAGCTCGGACATGTACCAAGAGACCCAGTACTTC. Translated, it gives CASSSDMYQETQYF. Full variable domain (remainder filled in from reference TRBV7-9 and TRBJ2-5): DTGVSQNPRHKITKRGQNVTFRCDPISEHNRLYWYRQTLGQGPEFLTYFQNEAQLEKSRLLSDRFSAERPKGSFSTLEIQRTEQGDSAMYLCASSSDMYQETQYFGPGTRLLVL.

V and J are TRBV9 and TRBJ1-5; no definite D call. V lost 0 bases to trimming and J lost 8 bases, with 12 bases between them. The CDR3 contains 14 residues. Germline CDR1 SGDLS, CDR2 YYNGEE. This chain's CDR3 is CASSVEGSKEPQHF. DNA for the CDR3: TGTGCCAGCAGCGTAGAGGGCAGCAAGGAGCCCCAGCATTTT.

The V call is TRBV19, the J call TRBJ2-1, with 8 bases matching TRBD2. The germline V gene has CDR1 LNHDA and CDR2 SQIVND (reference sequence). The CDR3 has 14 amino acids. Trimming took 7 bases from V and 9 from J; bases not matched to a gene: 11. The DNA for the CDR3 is TGTGCCAGTAAAGCGGGAGAATACGGGGGTGAGCAGTTCTTC. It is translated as CASKAGEYGGEQFF.

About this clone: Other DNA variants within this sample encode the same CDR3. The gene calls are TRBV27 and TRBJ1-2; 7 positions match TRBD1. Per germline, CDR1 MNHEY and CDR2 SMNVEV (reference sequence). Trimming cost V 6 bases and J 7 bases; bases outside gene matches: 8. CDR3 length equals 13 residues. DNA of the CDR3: TGTGCCAGCAGCCTATTAGGGGGCGGTGGCTACACCTTC. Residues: CASSLLGGGGYTF.

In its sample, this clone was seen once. CDR3 in DNA: TGTGCCAGCAGGCGTGTCGGGACTAGCGGGGGCACCGGGGAGCTGTTTTTT. This translates into CASRRVGTSGGTGELFF. The rearrangement joins TRBV27 to TRBJ2-2, with 14 nucleotides matching TRBD2. Germline V gives CDR1 MNHEY, CDR2 SMNVEV (reference sequence). J was trimmed by 4 bases and V by 6 bases; bases with no gene match: 7. The CDR3 has 17 amino acids.

Here the CDR3 reads CASSQEWTGVYGYTF. The CDR3 coding sequence is TGCGCCAGCAGCCAAGAGTGGACAGGGGTCTATGGCTACACCTTC. This chain uses TRBV4-1 with TRBJ1-2, with 9 bases aligning to TRBD1. V lost 0 bases, J lost 4 bases, and 3 bases stayed unmatched. CDR1 and CDR2 (germline): MGHRA, YSYEKL. CDR3 size: 15 residues.

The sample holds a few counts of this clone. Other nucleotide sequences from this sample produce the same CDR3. The CDR3 bases are TGTGCCAGCAGTGAAGATAGATTGAACACTGAAGCTTTCTTT. Protein product: CASSEDRLNTEAFF. The rearrangement joins TRBV2 to TRBJ1-1; D not resolved. V shed 1 base and J shed 0 bases, with 6 bases lying between them. The CDR3 has 14 residues. CDR1 and CDR2 (germline): SNHLY, FYNNEI.

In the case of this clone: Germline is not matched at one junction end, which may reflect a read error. CDR3 nucleotides: TGTGCTAGCAGCCCGGGACAGGGCTCCGGGGAGCTGTTTTTT. It encodes CASSPGQGSGELFF. The chain links TRBV7-7 to TRBJ2-2; the match to TRBD1 covers 9 bases. Germline V gene sequence: CDR1 SSHAT, CDR2 FNYEAQ (reference sequence). CDR3 size: 14 residues.

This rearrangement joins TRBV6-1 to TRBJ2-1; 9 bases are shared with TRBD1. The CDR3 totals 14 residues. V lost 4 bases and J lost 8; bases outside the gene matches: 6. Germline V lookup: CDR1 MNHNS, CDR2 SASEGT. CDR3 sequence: CASSGRTGDDEQFF. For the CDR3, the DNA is TGTGCCAGCAGTGGTAGGACAGGGGACGATGAGCAGTTCTTC.

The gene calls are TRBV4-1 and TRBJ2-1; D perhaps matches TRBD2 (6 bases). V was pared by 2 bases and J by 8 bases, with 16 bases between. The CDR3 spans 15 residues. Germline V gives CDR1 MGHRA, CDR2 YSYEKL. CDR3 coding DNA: TGCGCCAGCAGCCAAAGTCGTGGTGGGGGGTATGAGCAGTTCTTC. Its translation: CASSQSRGGGYEQFF.

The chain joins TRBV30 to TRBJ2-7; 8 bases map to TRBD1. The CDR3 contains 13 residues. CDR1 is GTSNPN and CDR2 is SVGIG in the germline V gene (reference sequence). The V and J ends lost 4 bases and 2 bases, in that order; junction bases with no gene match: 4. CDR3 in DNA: TGTGCCTGGATTAAACAGGGGGCCTACGAGCAGTACTTC. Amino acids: CAWIKQGAYEQYF.

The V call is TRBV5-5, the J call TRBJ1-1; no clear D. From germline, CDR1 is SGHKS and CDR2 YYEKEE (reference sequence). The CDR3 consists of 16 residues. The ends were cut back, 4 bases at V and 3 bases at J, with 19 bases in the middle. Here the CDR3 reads CASSHGRLPLDTEAFF. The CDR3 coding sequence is TGTGCCAGCAGCCACGGACGGCTACCCCTCGACACTGAAGCTTTCTTT.